This T cell receptor beta chain was identified during a study of T cell repertoires in cytomegalovirus infection (dated by TCRdb to between 2019 and 2020). Study-wide context: The HLA type of each donor mattered for the analysis, because public TCR beta signatures pointed to carriage of CMV infection along with the matching HLA type.

After removal of 8 bases from V and 3 bases from J, the junction retains 5 bases not matched to a gene. CDR1 and CDR2, looked up from the germline V gene (reference sequence), are DFQATT and SNEGSKA. The CDR3 measures 13 amino acids from cysteine to phenylalanine. Solely the CDR3 DNA is kept, with 39 bases framed from the first base. Broad study findings and their caveats: Carriers of CMV infection plus the relevant HLA type were discriminated by the cumulative frequency of public TCR beta family members in the study cohort and in an independent approximately 360-donor cohort. In the ex vivo response, HLA-C-restricted CMV-specific TCR beta clonotypes were dominant, and in two of eight donors the single most frequent clonotype came from this HLA-C-restricted group.

A remark on this clonotype: It has no known antigen specificity. No much larger clonotype is one base removed from it; base qualities were not supplied.

The sample was run on an Illumina HiSeq 1500. Using fastp at Q25 and MiXCR, TCRdb reprocessed the public reads and kept productive beta chains. Merged by CDR3 protein, the rows form single entries marked with the most common genes and DNA. The sample table records a few hundred thousand distinct CDR3 sequences; roughly 15% of these occur just once. The ten largest clones capture around 12% of the sample. Specimen: PBMCs. The sequence was obtained from a human donor in good health (CMV status not recorded). Some clones in this sample may be carry-over from other donors' samples. In this chain, TRBV20-1 is recombined with TRBJ2-3, and 10 junctional nucleotides match TRBD2. The nucleotide sequence is TGCAGTAGCGGGGGGGTTGGGACAGATACGCAGTATTTT. Translated, this is CSSGGVGTDTQYF.